The subject of this entry is one T cell receptor beta chain. The record originates from a study of CD8 T cells in Susac syndrome. This CDR3 comprises 17 residues. CDR1 is SGHVS and CDR2 is FNYEAQ in the germline V gene. Trimming left V 1 base short and J 0 bases short, with 13 bases between. With random hexamers, roughly 0.5 to 1 ug RNA was reverse transcribed. TCRdb re-called the immunoSEQ multiplex PCR reads through MiXCR, storing one row per CDR3 protein. Of under 350,000 distinct CDR3 sequences in the sample, about 90% were seen once. Input material: CD4+ T cells from PBMCs. The TCR was taken from a human donor with multiple sclerosis. The chain has TRBV7-6 and TRBJ1-3; D is uncertain. The CDR3 nucleotides are TGTGCCAGCAGCTTAGGGTATCGGCTCAGCTCTGGAAACACCATATATTTT. Encoded protein: CASSLGYRLSSGNTIYF.